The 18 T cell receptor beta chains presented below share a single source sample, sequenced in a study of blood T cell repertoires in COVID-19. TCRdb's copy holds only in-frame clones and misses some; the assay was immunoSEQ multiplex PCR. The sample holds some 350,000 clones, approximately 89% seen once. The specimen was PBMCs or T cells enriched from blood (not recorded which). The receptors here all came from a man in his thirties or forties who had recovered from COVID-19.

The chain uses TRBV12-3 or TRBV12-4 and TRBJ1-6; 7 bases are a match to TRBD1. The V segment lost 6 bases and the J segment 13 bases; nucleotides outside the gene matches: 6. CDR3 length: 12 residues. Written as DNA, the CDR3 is TGTGCCAGCAGAAGACAGGGTCTGCCCCTCCACTTT. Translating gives CASRRQGLPLHF.

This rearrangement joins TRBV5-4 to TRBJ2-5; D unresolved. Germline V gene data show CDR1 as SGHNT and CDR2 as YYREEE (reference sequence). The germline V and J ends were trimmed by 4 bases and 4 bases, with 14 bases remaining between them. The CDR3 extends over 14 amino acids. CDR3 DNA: TGTGCCAGCAGCCCCGCAGAGGTCCGAGAGACCCAGTACTTC. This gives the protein CASSPAEVRETQYF. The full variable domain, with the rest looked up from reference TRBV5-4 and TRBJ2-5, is ETGVTQSPTHLIKTRGQQVTLRCSSQSGHNTVSWYQQALGQGPQFIFQYYREEENGRGNFPPRFSGLQFPNYSSELNVNALELDDSALYLCASSPAEVRETQYFGPGTRLLVL.

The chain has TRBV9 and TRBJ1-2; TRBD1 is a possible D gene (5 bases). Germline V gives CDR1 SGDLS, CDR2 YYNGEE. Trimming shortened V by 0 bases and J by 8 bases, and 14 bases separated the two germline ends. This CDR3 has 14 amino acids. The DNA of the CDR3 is TGTGCCAGCAGCGTAGCGACAGTCGGGTACGGCTACACCTTC. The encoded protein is CASSVATVGYGYTF.

CDR3 nucleotides: TGTGCCAGCAGCTCCCAAAAATCCGGGGAGCTGTTTTTT. This gives the protein CASSSQKSGELFF. The V gene is TRBV13, the J gene TRBJ2-2; D unresolved. Trimming took off 4 bases at V and 6 bases at J, with 9 bases between the two ends. CDR1 PRHDT and CDR2 FYEKMQ come from the germline V gene (reference sequence). The CDR3 totals 13 residues.

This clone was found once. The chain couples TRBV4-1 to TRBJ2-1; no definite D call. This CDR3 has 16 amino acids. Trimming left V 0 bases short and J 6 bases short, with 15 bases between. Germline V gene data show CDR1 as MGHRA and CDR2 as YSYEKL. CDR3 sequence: CASSQDLSQRSNEQFF. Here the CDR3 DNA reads TGCGCCAGCAGCCAAGATCTGTCGCAGCGAAGCAATGAGCAGTTCTTC.

CDR3 DNA sequence: TGTGCCAGCAACCTAGACAGTCAGCCCCAGCATTTT. Amino acid sequence: CASNLDSQPQHF. J is TRBJ1-5 and V is TRBV7-9; perhaps TRBD1 as D (5 bases). V lost 7 bases and J lost 6, with 10 bases in between. Per germline, CDR1 SEHNR and CDR2 FQNEAQ (reference sequence). The CDR3 is 12 residues long.

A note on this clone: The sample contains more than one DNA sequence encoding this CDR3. The CDR3 coding sequence is TGTGCCAGCAGTTTGAAGGGGGCTAGCTATGGCTACACCTTC. This codes for CASSLKGASYGYTF. The rearrangement uses TRBV27 and TRBJ1-2; 7 positions match TRBD1. CDR1 MNHEY and CDR2 SMNVEV come from the germline V gene (reference sequence). This CDR3 contains 14 residues. Unmatched junction bases numbered 5, after V lost 3 bases and J lost 4 bases.

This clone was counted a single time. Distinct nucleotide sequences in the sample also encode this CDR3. As DNA, the CDR3 is TGTGCCAGCAGCTTAGATTCTCAAGAGACCCAGTACTTC. Its translation: CASSLDSQETQYF. The V and J genes are TRBV11-3 and TRBJ2-5; the D is unclear. Trimming removed 0 bases at V and 2 bases at J, with 4 bases between. The CDR3 totals 13 residues. Germline CDR1 is SGHNT and CDR2 is YENEEA.

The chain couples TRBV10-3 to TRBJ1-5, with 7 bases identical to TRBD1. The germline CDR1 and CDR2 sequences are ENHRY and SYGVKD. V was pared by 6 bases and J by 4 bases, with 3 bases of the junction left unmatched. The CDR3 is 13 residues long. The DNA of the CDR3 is TGTGCCATCAGGGGGACAGCAAATCAGCCCCAGCATTTT. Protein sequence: CAIRGTANQPQHF.

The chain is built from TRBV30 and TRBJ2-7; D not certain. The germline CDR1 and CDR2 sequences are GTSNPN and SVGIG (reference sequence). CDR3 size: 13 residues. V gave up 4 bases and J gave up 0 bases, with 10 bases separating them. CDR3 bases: TGTGCCTGGACCCCGCGGATCTCCTACGAGCAGTACTTC. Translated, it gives CAWTPRISYEQYF.

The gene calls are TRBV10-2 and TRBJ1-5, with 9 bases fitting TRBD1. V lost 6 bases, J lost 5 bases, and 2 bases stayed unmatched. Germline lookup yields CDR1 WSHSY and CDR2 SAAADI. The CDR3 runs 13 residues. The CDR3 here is CASRQGAYQPQHF. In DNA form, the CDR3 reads TGCGCCAGCAGACAGGGGGCATATCAGCCCCAGCATTTT.

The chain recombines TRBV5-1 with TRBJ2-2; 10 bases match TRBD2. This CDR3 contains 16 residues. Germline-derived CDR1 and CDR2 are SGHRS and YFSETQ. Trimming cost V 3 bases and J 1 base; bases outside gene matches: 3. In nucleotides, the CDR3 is TGCGCCAGCAGCTACACTAGCGGGGTGAACACCGGGGAGCTGTTTTTT. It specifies CASSYTSGVNTGELFF.

The chain's CDR3 is CASSFLPPQGANEKLFF. The CDR3 DNA sequence: TGTGCCAGCAGTTTTTTGCCGCCCCAAGGGGCTAATGAAAAACTGTTTTTT. The rearrangement uses TRBV27 and TRBJ1-4; a possible D gene is TRBD1 (5 bases). V was pared by 3 bases and J by 3 bases, with 17 bases between. CDR3 length: 17 residues. The germline CDR1 and CDR2 sequences are MNHEY and SMNVEV (reference sequence).

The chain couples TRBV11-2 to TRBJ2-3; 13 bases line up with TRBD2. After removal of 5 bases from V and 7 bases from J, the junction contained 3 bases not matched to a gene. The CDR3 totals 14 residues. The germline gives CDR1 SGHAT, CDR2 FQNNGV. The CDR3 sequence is CASSQGLAGHTQYF. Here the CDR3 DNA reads TGTGCCAGCAGCCAGGGACTAGCGGGGCATACGCAGTATTTT.

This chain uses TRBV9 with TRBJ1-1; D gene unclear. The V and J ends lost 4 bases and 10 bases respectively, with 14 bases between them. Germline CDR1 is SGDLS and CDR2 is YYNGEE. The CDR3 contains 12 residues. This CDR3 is CASSPPRSRAFF. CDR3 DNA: TGTGCCAGCAGCCCACCCCGATCCAGAGCTTTCTTT.

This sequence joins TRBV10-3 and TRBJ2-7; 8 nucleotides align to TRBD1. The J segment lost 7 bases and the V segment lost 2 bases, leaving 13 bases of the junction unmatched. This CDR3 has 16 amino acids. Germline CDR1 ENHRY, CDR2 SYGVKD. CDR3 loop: CAISEGTGEPPSEQYF. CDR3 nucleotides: TGTGCCATCAGTGAGGGGACAGGCGAGCCCCCCTCGGAGCAGTACTTC.

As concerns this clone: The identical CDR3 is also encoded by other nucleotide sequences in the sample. CDR3 in amino acids: CASSFTSSYEQYF. Written as DNA, the CDR3 is TGCGCCAGCAGCTTTACCAGCTCCTACGAGCAGTACTTC. The chain joins TRBV5-1 to TRBJ2-7; D call uncertain. V was clipped by 2 bases and J by 0 bases, with 6 bases between them. Germline V gene sequence: CDR1 SGHRS, CDR2 YFSETQ. This CDR3 is built from 13 residues.

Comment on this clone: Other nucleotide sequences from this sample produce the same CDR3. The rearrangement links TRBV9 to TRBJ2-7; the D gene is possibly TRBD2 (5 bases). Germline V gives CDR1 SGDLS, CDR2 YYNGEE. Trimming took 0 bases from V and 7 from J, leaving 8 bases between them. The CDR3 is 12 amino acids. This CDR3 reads CASSVGPGEQYF. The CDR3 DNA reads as TGTGCCAGCAGCGTAGGACCGGGAGAGCAGTACTTC.